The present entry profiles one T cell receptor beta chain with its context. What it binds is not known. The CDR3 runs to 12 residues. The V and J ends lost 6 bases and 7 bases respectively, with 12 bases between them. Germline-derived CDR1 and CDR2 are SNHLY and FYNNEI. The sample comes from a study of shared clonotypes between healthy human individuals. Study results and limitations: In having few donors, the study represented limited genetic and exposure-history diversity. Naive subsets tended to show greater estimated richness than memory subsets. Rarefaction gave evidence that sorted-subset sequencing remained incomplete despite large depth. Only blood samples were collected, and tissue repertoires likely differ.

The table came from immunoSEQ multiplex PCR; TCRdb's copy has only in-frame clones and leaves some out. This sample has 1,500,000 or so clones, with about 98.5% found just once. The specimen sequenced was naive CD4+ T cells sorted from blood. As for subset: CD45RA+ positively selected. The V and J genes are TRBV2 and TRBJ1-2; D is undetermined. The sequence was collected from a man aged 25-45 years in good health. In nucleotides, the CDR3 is TGTGCCAGCAGCTCCGCGTCGACTGGCTACACCTTC. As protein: CASSSASTGYTF.